This TCR beta chain appears in the sequencing data of a study of cytomegalovirus exposure and HLA in healthy donors. CDR3 size: 17 residues. Trimming stripped 5 bases from V and 3 bases from J, with 23 bases between. CDR1 is SGDLS, CDR2 YYNGEE, per germline. PCR primers comprised 60 Vbeta and 13 Jbeta primers. The data were produced by immunoSEQ multiplex PCR, yet TCRdb's version contains in-frame clones alone and is incomplete. Among some 150,000 clones listed, roughly four fifths were seen once. The sequencing input was PBMCs. The sequence derives from a woman between 50 and 59 years old in good health and CMV-seronegative. The chain recombines TRBV9 with TRBJ1-2; tentative D call: TRBD1 (5 bases). The CDR3 DNA sequence: TGTGCCAGCAGTCGAGGGGCCCGGGACGGCGGGGACTATGGCTACACCTTC. Amino acid sequence: CASSRGARDGGDYGYTF.